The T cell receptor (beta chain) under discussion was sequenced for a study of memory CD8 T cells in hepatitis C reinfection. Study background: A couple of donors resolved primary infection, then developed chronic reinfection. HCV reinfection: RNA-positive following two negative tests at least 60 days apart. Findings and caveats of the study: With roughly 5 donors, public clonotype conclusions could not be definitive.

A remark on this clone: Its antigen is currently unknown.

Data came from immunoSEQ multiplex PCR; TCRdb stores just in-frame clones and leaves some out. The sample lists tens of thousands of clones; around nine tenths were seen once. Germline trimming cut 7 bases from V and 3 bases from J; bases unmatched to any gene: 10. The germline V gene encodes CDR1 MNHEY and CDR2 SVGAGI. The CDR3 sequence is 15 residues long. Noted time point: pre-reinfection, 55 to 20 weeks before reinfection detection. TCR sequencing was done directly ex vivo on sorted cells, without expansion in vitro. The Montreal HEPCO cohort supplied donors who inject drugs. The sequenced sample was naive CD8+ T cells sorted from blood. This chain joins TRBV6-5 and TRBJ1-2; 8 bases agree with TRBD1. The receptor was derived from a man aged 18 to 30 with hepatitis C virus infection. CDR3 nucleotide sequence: TGTGCCAGCAACCTGGAGGGGACAGGATACTATGGCTACACCTTC. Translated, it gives CASNLEGTGYYGYTF.